The present entry profiles one TCR beta chain with its context. The CDR3 runs 13 residues. V was clipped by 6 bases and J by 7 bases, with 15 bases between them. Germline CDR1 is MDHEN and CDR2 is SYDVKM. The source of the sample is a study of STAT5B mutations in CD4+ large granular lymphocyte leukemia. Method: immunoSEQ multiplex PCR; TCRdb's copy keeps in-frame clones and lacks some. This sample carries over 35,000 clones, roughly 80% of them seen once, and the ten largest clones take around 3.3%. The source of this sequence is a human donor in good health. The sample comprised CD4+ T cells from blood buffy coats. This chain links TRBV28 with TRBJ1-2, with D uncertain. CDR3 sequence (DNA): TGTGCCAGCAGGAAGAGGGTAGTTGGTGGCTACACCTTC. It is translated as CASRKRVVGGYTF.